This T cell receptor beta chain was documented in a study of blood T cells in healthy people across ages. Each sample used at least 6 million PBMCs. The use of a sample-barcoded 5' primer and a J-beta primer mix characterized a second PCR of roughly 6 to 11 cycles. Every molecule of cDNA carried a tag from a template-switch adaptor with 12 random nucleotides. In TCRdb, the 5' RACE reads were re-called with MiXCR into one record per CDR3 protein. This table has roughly 1,800,000 distinct CDR3 sequences, about 50% appearing once. The sequencing input was blood. The receptor was isolated from a woman in her thirties or forties in good health.

The CDR3 DNA reads as TGCAGCGCCCGGACCGGGACAGGACGCACAGATACGCAGTATTTT. This encodes CSARTGTGRTDTQYF. The chain joins TRBV29-1 to TRBJ2-3; 8 bases align to TRBD1. Germline V lookup: CDR1 SQVTM, CDR2 ANQGSEA. J was trimmed by 1 base and V by 7 bases; bases with no gene match: 10. CDR3 length equals 15 residues.